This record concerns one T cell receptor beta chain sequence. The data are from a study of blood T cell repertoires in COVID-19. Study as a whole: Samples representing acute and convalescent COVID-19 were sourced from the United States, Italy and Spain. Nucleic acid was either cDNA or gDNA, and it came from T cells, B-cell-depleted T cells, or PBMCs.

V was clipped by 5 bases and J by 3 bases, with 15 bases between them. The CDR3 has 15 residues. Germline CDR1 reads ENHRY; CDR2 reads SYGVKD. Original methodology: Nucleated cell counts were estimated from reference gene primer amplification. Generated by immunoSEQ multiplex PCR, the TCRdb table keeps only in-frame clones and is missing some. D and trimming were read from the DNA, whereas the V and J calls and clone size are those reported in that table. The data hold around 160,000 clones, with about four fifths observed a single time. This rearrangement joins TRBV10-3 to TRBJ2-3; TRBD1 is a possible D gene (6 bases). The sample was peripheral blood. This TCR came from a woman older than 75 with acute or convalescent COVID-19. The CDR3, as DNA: TGTGCCATCAGTTCGCCCCAACAGGGAACAGATACGCAGTATTTT. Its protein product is CAISSPQQGTDTQYF.